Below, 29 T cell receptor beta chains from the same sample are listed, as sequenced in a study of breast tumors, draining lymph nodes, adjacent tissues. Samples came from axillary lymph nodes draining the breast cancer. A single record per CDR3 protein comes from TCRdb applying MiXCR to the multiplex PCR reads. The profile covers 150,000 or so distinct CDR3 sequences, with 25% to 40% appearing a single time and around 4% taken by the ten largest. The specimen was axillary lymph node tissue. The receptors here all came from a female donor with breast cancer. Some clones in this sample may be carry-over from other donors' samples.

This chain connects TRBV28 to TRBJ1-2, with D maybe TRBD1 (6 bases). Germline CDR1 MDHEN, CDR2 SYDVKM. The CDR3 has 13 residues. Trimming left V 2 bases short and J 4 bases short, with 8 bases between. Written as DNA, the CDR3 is TGTGCCAGCAGTTTACAGGGGAGCTATGGCTACACCTTC. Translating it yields CASSLQGSYGYTF.

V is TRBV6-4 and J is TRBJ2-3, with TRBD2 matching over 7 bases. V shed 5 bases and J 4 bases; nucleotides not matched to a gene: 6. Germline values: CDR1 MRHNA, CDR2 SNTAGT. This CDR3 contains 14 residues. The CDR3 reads CASSTLGGSDTQYF. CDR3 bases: TGTGCCAGCAGTACCCTGGGAGGGTCAGATACGCAGTATTTT.

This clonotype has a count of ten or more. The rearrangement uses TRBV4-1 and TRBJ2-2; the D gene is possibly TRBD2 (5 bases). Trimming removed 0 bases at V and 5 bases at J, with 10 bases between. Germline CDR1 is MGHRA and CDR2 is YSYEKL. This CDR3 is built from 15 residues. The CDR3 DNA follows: TGCGCCAGCAGCCAAGATGATCGGGGTACCGGGGAGCTGTTTTTT. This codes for CASSQDDRGTGELFF.

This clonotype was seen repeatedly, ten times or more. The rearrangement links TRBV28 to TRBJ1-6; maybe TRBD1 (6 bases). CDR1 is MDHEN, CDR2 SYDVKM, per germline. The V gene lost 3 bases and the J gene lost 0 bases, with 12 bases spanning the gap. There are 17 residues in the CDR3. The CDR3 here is CASSLVQGNSYNSPLHF. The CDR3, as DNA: TGTGCCAGCAGTTTGGTACAGGGAAACTCCTATAATTCACCCCTCCACTTT.

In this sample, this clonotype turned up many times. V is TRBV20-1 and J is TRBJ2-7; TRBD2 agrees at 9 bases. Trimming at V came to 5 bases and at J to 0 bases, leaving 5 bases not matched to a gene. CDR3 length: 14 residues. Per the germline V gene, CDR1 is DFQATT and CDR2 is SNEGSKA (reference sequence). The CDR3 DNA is TGCAGTGCTCGGCGGGGGGGCAACTCCTACGAGCAGTACTTC. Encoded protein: CSARRGGNSYEQYF.

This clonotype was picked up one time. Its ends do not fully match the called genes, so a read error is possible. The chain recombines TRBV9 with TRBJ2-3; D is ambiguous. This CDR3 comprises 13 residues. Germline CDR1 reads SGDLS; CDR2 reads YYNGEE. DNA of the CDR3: TGTGCCAGCAGCGTAGAACGGATAGATGCGCAGTATTTT. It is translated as CASSVERIDAQYF.

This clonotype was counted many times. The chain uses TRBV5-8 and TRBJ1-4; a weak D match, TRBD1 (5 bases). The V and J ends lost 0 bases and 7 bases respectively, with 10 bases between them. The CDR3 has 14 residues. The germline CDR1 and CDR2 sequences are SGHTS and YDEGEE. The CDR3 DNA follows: TGTGCCAGCAGCTTGGAGGGGTTAGGTGAAAAACTGTTTTTT. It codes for CASSLEGLGEKLFF.

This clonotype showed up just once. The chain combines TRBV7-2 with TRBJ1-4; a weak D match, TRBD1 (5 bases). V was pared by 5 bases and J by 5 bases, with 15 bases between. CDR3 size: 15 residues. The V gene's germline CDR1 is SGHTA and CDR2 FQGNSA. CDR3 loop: CASSMGLAFNEKLFF. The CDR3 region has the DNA TGTGCCAGCAGCATGGGACTAGCGTTCAATGAAAAACTGTTTTTT.

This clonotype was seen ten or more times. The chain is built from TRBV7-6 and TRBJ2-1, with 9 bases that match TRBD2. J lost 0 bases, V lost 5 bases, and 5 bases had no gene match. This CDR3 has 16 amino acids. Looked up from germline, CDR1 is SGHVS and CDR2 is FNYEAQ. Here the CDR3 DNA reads TGTGCCAGCAGCCTAATGACTAGCGGCTCCTACAATGAGCAGTTCTTC. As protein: CASSLMTSGSYNEQFF.

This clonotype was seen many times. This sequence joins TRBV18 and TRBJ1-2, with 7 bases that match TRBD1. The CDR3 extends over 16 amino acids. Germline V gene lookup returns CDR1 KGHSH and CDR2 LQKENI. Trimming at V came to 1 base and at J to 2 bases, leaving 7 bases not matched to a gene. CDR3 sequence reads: CASSPLPPGGNYGYTF. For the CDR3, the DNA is TGTGCCAGCTCACCACTCCCGCCAGGGGGGAACTATGGCTACACCTTC.

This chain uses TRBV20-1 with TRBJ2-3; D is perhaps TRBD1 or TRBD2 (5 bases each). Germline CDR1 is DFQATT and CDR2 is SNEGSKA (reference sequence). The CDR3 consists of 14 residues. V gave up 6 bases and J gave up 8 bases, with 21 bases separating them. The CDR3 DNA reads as TGCAGTGCCGCTTGGGGACGGGATGGCGGTACGCAGTATTTT. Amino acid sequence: CSAAWGRDGGTQYF.

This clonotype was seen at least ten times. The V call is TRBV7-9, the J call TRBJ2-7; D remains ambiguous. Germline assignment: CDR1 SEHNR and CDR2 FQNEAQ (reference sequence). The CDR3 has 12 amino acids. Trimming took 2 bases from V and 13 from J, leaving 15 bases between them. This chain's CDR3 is CASSLSRNVVYF. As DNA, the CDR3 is TGTGCCAGCAGCTTAAGCAGAAATGTTGTTTACTTC.

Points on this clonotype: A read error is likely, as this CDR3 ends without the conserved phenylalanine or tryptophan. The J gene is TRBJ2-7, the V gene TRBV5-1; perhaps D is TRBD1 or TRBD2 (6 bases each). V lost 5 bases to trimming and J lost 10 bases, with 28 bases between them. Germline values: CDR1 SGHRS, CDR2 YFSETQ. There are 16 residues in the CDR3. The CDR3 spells CASRNTFRGRNGEQYL. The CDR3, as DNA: TGCGCCAGCAGGAATACCTTTCGGGGGCGTAATGGCGAACAGTACCTC.

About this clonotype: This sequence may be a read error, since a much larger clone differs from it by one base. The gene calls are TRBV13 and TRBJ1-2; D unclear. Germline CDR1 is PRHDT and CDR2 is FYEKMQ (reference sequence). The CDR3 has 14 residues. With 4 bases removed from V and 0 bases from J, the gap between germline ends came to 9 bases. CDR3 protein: CASSWHRSNYGYTF. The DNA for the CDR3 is TGTGCCAGCAGCTGGCACAGATCTAACTATGGCTACACCTTC.

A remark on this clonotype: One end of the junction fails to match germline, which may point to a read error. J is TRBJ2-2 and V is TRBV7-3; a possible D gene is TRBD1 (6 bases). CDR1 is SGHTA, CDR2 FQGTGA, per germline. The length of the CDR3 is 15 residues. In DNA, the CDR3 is TGTGCCAGCAGCTTAACCAGGGGCCGGACCGGGGAGCTGCTTTTT. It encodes CASSLTRGRTGELLF.

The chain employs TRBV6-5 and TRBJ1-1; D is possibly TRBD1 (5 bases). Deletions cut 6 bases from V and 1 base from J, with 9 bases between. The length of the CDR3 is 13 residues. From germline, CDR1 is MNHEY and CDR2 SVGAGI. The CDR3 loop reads CASSLGQNTEAFF. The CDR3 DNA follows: TGTGCCAGCAGCCTCGGACAGAACACTGAAGCTTTCTTT.

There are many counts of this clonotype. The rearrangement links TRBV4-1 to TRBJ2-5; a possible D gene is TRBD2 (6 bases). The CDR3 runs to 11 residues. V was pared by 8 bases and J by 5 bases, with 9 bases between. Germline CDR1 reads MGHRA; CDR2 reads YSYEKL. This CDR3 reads CASGGSETQYF. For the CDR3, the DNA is TGCGCCAGCGGGGGGTCGGAGACCCAGTACTTC.

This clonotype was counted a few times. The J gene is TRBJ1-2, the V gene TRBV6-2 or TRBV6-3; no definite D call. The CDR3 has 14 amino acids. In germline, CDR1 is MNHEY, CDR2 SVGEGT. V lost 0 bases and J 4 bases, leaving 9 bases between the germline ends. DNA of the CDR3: TGTGCCAGCAGTTACTCGACCGTACCCTATGGCTACACCTTC. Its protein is CASSYSTVPYGYTF.

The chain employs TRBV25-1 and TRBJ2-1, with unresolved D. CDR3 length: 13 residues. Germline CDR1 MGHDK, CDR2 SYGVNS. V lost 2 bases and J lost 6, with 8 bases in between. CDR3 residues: CASSEHGRNEQFF. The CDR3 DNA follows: TGTGCCAGCAGTGAACACGGCCGCAATGAGCAGTTCTTC.

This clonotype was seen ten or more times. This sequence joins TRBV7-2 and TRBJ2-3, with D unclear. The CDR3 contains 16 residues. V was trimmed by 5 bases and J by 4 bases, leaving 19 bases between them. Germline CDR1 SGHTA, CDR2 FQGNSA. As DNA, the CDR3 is TGTGCCAGCAGCGAGAGGAGCTGGAAGGGTTCAGATACGCAGTATTTT. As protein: CASSERSWKGSDTQYF.

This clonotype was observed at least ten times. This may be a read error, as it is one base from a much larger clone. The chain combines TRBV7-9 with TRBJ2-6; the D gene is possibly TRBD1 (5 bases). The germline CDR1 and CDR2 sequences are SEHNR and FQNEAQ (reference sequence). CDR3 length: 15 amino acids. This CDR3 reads CASSLPVSGANVLPF. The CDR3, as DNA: TGTGCCAGCAGCTTACCCGTCTCTGGGGCCAACGTCCTGCCTTTC.

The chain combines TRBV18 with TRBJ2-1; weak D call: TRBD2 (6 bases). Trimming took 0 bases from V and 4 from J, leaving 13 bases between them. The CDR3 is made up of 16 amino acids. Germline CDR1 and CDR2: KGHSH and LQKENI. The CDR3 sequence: CASSPPEAAGYNEQFF. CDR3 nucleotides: TGTGCCAGCTCACCACCAGAGGCAGCGGGTTACAATGAGCAGTTCTTC.

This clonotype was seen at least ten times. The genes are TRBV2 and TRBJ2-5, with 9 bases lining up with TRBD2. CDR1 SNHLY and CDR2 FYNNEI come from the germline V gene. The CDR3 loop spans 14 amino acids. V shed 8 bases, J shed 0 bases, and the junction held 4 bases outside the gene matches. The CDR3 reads CASLSGGYQETQYF. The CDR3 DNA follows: TGTGCCAGCCTTAGCGGGGGCTACCAAGAGACCCAGTACTTC.

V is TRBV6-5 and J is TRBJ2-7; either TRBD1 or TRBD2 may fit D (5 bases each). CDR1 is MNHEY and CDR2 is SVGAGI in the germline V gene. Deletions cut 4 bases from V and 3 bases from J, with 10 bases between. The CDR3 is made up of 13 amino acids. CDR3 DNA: TGTGCCAGCAGTTCCCGGGGCATCTACGAGCAGTACTTC. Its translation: CASSSRGIYEQYF.

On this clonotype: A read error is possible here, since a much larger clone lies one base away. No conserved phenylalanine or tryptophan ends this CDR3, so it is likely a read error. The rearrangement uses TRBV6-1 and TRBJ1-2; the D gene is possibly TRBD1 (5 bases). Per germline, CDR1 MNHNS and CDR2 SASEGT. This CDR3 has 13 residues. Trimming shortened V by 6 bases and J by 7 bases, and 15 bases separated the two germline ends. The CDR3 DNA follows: TGTGCCAGCAGGGCTGACCTTGGGGCTGGCTACACCTCC. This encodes CASRADLGAGYTS.

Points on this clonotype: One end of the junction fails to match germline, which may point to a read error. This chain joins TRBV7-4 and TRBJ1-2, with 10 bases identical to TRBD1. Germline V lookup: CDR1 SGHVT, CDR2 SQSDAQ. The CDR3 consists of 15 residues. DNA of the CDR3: TGTGCCAGCAGCTTAGAAGGGACAGGGGTTTATGGCTATACCTTC. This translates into CASSLEGTGVYGYTF.

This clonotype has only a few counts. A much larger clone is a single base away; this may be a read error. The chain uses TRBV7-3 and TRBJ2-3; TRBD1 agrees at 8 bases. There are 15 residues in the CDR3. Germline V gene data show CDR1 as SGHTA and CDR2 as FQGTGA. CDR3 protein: CASSPGQGLTDAQYF. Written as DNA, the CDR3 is TGTGCCAGCAGCCCCGGACAGGGTTTGACAGATGCGCAGTATTTT.

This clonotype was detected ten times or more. CDR3 loop: CSVGKSDGYTF. Here the CDR3 DNA reads TGCAGCGTGGGGAAGTCGGATGGCTACACCTTC. V is TRBV29-1 and J is TRBJ1-2; D is unresolved. This CDR3 has 11 residues. Per the germline V gene, CDR1 is SQVTM and CDR2 is ANQGSEA. V shed 6 bases and J shed 6 bases, with 11 bases lying between them.

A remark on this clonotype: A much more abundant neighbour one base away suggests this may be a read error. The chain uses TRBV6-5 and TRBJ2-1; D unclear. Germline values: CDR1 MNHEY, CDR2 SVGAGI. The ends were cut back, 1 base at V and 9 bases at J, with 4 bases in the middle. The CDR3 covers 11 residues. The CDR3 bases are TGTGCCAGCAGTTACTTGGGTGAGCAGTTCTTC. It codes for CASSYLGEQFF.